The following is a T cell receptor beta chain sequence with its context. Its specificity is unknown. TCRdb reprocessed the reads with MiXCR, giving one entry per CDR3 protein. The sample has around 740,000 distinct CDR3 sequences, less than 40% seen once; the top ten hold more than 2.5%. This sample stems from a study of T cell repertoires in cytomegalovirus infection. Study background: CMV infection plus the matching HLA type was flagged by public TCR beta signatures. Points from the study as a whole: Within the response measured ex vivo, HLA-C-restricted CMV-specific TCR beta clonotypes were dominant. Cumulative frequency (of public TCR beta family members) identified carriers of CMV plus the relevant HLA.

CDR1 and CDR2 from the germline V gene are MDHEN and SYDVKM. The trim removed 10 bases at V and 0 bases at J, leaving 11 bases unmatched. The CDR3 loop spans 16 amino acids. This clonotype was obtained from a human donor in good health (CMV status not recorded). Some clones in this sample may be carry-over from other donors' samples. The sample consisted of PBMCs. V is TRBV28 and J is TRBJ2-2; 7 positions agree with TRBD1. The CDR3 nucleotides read TGTGCCACCGACCCAGAAGGGACAGCGAACACCGGGGAGCTGTTTTTT. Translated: CATDPEGTANTGELFF.